Each of the 15 T cell receptor beta chains below was sequenced from the same sample in a study of T-cell reconstitution after alpha-beta-depleted transplantation in children. Study-wide results and caveats: Newly made T cells mostly supplied T-cell counts and diversity one year after transplant.

A TCRbeta library incorporating unique molecular identifiers was prepared. TCRdb used MiXCR to reprocess the PCR reads, holding one entry per CDR3 protein. The table shows about 300,000 distinct CDR3 sequences, with around 7.3% occurring only once. Their recognized antigens are unknown. The sequenced sample was peripheral blood, obtained 360 days after TCRalphabeta/CD19-depleted stem cell transplant. The receptors originated from a female patient aged 2 to 10 who had a stem cell transplant for Fanconi anemia, so the T cells may come from the graft donor.

This clonotype occurred many times. The chain joins TRBV28 to TRBJ2-1, with D possibly called TRBD1 or TRBD2 (5 bases each). The germline V gene encodes CDR1 MDHEN and CDR2 SYDVKM. The CDR3 covers 15 residues. Trimming took 8 bases from V and 0 from J, leaving 14 bases between them. The DNA for the CDR3 is TGTGCCAGCGAATCGGGACCGAGCTCCTACAATGAGCAGTTCTTC. It specifies CASESGPSSYNEQFF.

This clonotype was found many times. The chain carries TRBV6-2 or TRBV6-3 and TRBJ2-2, with D possibly matching TRBD1 (6 bases). CDR1 and CDR2 from the germline V gene are MNHEY and SVGEGT. V lost 2 bases, J lost 5 bases, and 18 bases lay in between. The CDR3 has 17 amino acids. The CDR3 DNA reads as TGTGCCAGCAGTTACGATCGGACAGTTATTATGACCGGGGAGCTGTTTTTT. Its protein is CASSYDRTVIMTGELFF.

Many counts were recorded for this clonotype. This chain uses TRBV12-3 or TRBV12-4 with TRBJ2-4; D might be TRBD1 (6 bases). The CDR3 runs to 18 residues. Trimming pared 6 bases from V and 1 base from J, leaving 22 bases between. The CDR3 sequence: CASSTRQEGGGAKNIQYF. The CDR3 DNA follows: TGTGCCAGCAGCACTAGACAGGAAGGTGGCGGGGCCAAAAACATTCAGTACTTC.

This clonotype has a count of ten or more. V usage is TRBV20-1 and J usage is TRBJ2-3; D might be TRBD2 (5 bases). Germline V gene sequence: CDR1 DFQATT, CDR2 SNEGSKA (reference sequence). The V end was cut by 3 bases, the J end by 3 bases, with 13 bases between. The CDR3 contains 14 residues. The CDR3 DNA reads as TGCAGTGCTAGCGGCGGGCAAACAACAGATACGCAGTATTTT. Translating gives CSASGGQTTDTQYF.

This clonotype appeared many times. The rearrangement uses TRBV6-5 and TRBJ1-1; 11 nucleotides align to TRBD1. This CDR3 has 16 amino acids. CDR1 is MNHEY and CDR2 is SVGAGI in the germline V gene. The V segment lost 4 bases and the J segment 7 bases; nucleotides outside the gene matches: 11. The CDR3 nucleotides read TGTGCCAGCAGTTCTTCCCGGGACAGGGGGATTTATGAAGCTTTCTTT. It encodes CASSSSRDRGIYEAFF.

The chain recombines TRBV3-2 with TRBJ1-2. TRBV3-2 is shown as a pseudogene. The CDR3 is made up of 15 amino acids. CDR3 nucleotides: TGTGCCTCCTGCCAAGATAAAGGGACTTTGGTTGGCTACACCTTC. Protein product: CASCQDKGTLVGYTF.

The chain joins TRBV5-1 to TRBJ2-1, with 10 bases identical to TRBD2. V was pared by 2 bases and J by 7 bases, with 9 bases of the junction left unmatched. CDR1 is SGHRS, CDR2 YFSETQ, per germline. The CDR3 extends over 16 amino acids. CDR3 amino acids: CASSFSKAGGPNEQFF. The CDR3 region has the DNA TGCGCCAGCAGCTTCTCGAAAGCGGGAGGGCCAAATGAGCAGTTCTTC.

J is TRBJ2-4 and V is TRBV28, with D possibly being TRBD1 (8 bases). V dropped 3 bases and J dropped 2 bases, with 20 bases sitting between them. The CDR3 is 18 amino acids. In germline, CDR1 is MDHEN, CDR2 SYDVKM. The CDR3 nucleotides read TGTGCCAGCAGTTTCTGGACAGGGAGGGGATTAACCAAAAACATTCAGTACTTC. It encodes CASSFWTGRGLTKNIQYF.

This clonotype was detected ten times or more. The chain links TRBV28 to TRBJ2-7; 7 nucleotides align to TRBD1. The CDR3 runs to 15 residues. V lost 6 bases to trimming and J lost 4 bases; unmatched junction nucleotides: 12. CDR1 and CDR2 (germline): MDHEN, SYDVKM. The CDR3, as DNA: TGTGCCAGCAGCTCTGACGGACAGGCTCTGTACGAGCAGTACGTC. Its translation: CASSSDGQALYEQYV.

In this sample, this clonotype turned up many times. The chain uses TRBV27 and TRBJ2-4; possibly TRBD1 for D (5 bases). With 1 base removed from V and 2 bases from J, the gap between germline ends came to 9 bases. Germline CDR1 and CDR2: MNHEY and SMNVEV (reference sequence). The CDR3 spans 15 residues. This chain's CDR3 is CASSLYPGTKNIQYF. DNA for the CDR3: TGTGCCAGCAGTTTATATCCAGGGACCAAAAACATTCAGTACTTC.

Ten or more counts support this clonotype. The chain recombines TRBV4-1 with TRBJ2-3, with D possibly being TRBD2 (6 bases). This CDR3 has 16 residues. The germline V and J ends were trimmed by 1 base and 1 base, with 12 bases remaining between them. The germline V gene encodes CDR1 MGHRA and CDR2 YSYEKL. CDR3 region: CASSQVGRGGTDTQYF. CDR3 bases: TGCGCCAGCAGCCAAGTTGGGCGGGGCGGCACAGATACGCAGTATTTT.

This clonotype turned up a few times. The chain joins TRBV13 to TRBJ2-3, with 7 bases aligning to TRBD2. The junction had 7 bases not matched to a gene; V was cut back by 6 bases and J by 7 bases. The CDR3 is 13 residues long. The germline gives CDR1 PRHDT, CDR2 FYEKMQ (reference sequence). CDR3 sequence reads: CASSHPGTNTQYF. The CDR3 DNA follows: TGTGCCAGCAGTCACCCCGGGACTAATACGCAGTATTTT.

There are many counts of this clonotype. The chain links TRBV10-2 to TRBJ1-2; possible D gene TRBD1, 5 bases. CDR1 WSHSY and CDR2 SAAADI come from the germline V gene. V was pared by 4 bases and J by 1 base, with 10 bases between. The CDR3 loop spans 14 amino acids. The CDR3 DNA is TGCGCCAGCAGTGCTGCAGGGAATAACTATGGCTACACCTTC. This codes for CASSAAGNNYGYTF.

V usage is TRBV29-1 and J usage is TRBJ2-3; no reliable D call. The CDR3 contains 13 residues. With 3 bases removed from V and 4 bases from J, the gap between germline ends came to 11 bases. CDR1 and CDR2 (germline): SQVTM, ANQGSEA. This CDR3 is CSVEDGSPDTQYF. In DNA form, the CDR3 reads TGCAGCGTTGAGGACGGTAGCCCAGATACGCAGTATTTT.

A note on this clonotype: A much bigger clone sits one base away, suggesting this may be a read error. In nucleotides, the CDR3 is TGTGCCAGCAGGCCATCCGGATTCATCAACACTGAAGCTTTCTTT. Protein product: CASRPSGFINTEAFF. This sequence joins TRBV28 and TRBJ1-1; D not certain. CDR1 MDHEN and CDR2 SYDVKM come from the germline V gene. The CDR3 runs 15 residues. The germline V and J ends were trimmed by 6 bases and 2 bases, with 16 bases remaining between them. Looking up the rest from reference TRBV28 and TRBJ1-1 gives the full variable domain: DVKVTQSSRYLVKRTGEKVFLECVQDMDHENMFWYRQDPGLGLRLIYFSYDVKMKEKGDIPEGYSVSREKKERFSLILESASTNQTSMYLCASRPSGFINTEAFFGQGTRLTVV.